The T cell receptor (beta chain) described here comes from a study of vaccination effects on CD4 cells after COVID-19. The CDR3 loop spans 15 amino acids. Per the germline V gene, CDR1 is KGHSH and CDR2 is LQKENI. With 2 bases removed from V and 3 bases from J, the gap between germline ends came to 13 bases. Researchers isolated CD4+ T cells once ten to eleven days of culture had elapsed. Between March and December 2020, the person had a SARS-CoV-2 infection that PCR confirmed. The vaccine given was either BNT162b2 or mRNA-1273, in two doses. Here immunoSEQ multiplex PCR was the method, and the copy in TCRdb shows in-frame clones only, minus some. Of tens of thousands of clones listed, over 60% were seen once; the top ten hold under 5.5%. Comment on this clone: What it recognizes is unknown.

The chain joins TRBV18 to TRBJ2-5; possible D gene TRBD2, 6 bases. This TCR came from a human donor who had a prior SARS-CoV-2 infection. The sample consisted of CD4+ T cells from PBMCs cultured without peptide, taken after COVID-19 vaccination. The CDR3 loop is CASSPFSGGKETQYF. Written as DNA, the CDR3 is TGTGCCAGCTCACCATTCTCCGGCGGGAAAGAGACCCAGTACTTC.